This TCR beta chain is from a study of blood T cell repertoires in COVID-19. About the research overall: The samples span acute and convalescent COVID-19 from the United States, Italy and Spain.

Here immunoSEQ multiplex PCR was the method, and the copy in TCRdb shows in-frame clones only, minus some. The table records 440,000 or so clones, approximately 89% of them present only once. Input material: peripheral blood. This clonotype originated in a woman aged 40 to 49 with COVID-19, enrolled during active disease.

The DNA for the CDR3 is TGTGCCAGCAGCGTAGGATCTAGCGGGGGGATCTACGAGCAGTACTTC. The encoded protein is CASSVGSSGGIYEQYF. V and J are TRBV9 and TRBJ2-7; 11 positions agree with TRBD2. Germline lookup yields CDR1 SGDLS and CDR2 YYNGEE. J was trimmed by 3 bases and V by 0 bases; bases with no gene match: 5. This CDR3 comprises 16 residues.